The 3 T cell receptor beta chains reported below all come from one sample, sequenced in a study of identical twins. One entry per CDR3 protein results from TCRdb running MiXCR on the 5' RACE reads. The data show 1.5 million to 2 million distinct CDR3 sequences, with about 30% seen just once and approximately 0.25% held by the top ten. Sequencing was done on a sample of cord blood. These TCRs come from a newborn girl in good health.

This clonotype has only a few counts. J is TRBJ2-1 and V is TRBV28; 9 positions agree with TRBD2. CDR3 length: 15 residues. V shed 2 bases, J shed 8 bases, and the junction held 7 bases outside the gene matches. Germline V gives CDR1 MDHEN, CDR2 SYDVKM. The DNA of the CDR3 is TGTGCCAGCAGTTTAGGCGGGAGGGTCGTGGATGAGCAGTTCTTC. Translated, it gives CASSLGGRVVDEQFF.

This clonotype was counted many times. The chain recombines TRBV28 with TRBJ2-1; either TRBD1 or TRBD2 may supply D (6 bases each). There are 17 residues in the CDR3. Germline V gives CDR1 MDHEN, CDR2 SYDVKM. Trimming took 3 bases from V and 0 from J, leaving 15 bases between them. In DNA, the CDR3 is TGTGCCAGCAGTTTGGGGGGCAGCTCCAGCTCCTACAATGAGCAGTTCTTC. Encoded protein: CASSLGGSSSSYNEQFF. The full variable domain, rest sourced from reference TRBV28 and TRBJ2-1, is DVKVTQSSRYLVKRTGEKVFLECVQDMDHENMFWYRQDPGLGLRLIYFSYDVKMKEKGDIPEGYSVSREKKERFSLILESASTNQTSMYLCASSLGGSSSSYNEQFFGPGTRLTVL.

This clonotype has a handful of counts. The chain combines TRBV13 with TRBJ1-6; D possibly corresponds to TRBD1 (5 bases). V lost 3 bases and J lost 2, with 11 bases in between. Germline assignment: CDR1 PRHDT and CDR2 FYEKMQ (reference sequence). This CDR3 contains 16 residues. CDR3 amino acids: CASSFKPGPYNSPLHF. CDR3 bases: TGTGCCAGCAGCTTCAAACCGGGACCCTATAATTCACCCCTCCACTTT.